This T cell receptor (beta chain) was captured in a study of blood T cells in healthy people across ages. The authors ran a second PCR of about 6 to 12 cycles using a sample-barcoded 5' primer and a J-beta primer mix. TCRdb reprocessed the 5' RACE reads with MiXCR, giving one entry per CDR3 protein. The sample consists of fewer than 800,000 distinct CDR3 sequences, 20% to 25% of them appearing once. The junction had 6 bases not matched to a gene; V was cut back by 10 bases and J by 5 bases. The CDR3 contains 13 residues. Germline assignment: CDR1 MNHNS and CDR2 SASEGT. A further study also used this sample, focusing on T cells of mothers and their children.

The chain couples TRBV6-1 to TRBJ1-5; 9 positions agree with TRBD1. Sequencing was carried out using blood. The receptor was isolated from a boy between 10 and 17 years old in good health. The CDR3 bases are TGTGCCACGGGGGACAGGGTATATCAGCCCCAGCATTTT. This codes for CATGDRVYQPQHF.